These 5 T cell receptor beta chains share one sample of origin, sequenced in a study of regulatory T cells in long-lasting Graves disease. Time point specified: newly diagnosed GD, antithyroid drugs for less than 3 months. TCR sequences were obtained from RNA taken from PBMCs. TCR beta libraries were built with iRepertoire HTBI primers and Arm-PCR of CDR3 regions. A single record per CDR3 protein comes from TCRdb applying MiXCR to the multiplex PCR reads. This sample has a few hundred thousand distinct CDR3 sequences, with around 15% found just once. These data are also associated with another study on T cells in Graves' hyperthyroidism and ophthalmopathy.

Sequences were derived from peripheral blood mononuclear cells (PBMCs), sampled at new diagnosis, from a patient treated with antithyroid drugs. Source of these receptors: a woman aged 18 to 35 with Graves disease.

In this sample, this clonotype turned up many times. The chain couples TRBV2 to TRBJ1-2; D remains ambiguous. This CDR3 contains 12 residues. Trimming removed 7 bases from V and 2 bases from J, with 8 bases in between. Germline V lookup: CDR1 SNHLY, CDR2 FYNNEI. CDR3 nucleotides: TGTGCCAGCATTGCAATGAACTATGGCTACACCTTC. Protein sequence: CASIAMNYGYTF.

J is TRBJ1-2 and V is TRBV6-5; no clear D gene. This CDR3 is built from 15 residues. V lost 2 bases to trimming and J lost 2 bases, with 12 bases between them. Germline CDR1 and CDR2: MNHEY and SVGAGI. The CDR3 sequence is CASSYPGDNNYGYTF. The DNA of the CDR3 is TGTGCCAGCAGTTACCCCGGCGACAACAACTATGGCTACACCTTC.

Regarding this clonotype: The CDR3 end shows no conserved phenylalanine or tryptophan, and so a read error is likely. V is TRBV6-5 and J is TRBJ1-6, with D unclear. V dropped 2 bases and J dropped 0 bases, with 8 bases sitting between them. Germline lookup yields CDR1 MNHEY and CDR2 SVGAGI. The CDR3 covers 16 residues. CDR3 in amino acids: CASSYGLDSYNSPLHL. Here the CDR3 DNA reads TGTGCCAGCAGTTACGGGCTAGACTCCTATAATTCACCCCTCCACCTT.

A few counts support this clonotype. This chain joins TRBV19 and TRBJ2-3; 13 positions match TRBD2. J was trimmed by 3 bases and V by 2 bases; bases with no gene match: 5. The germline V gene encodes CDR1 LNHDA and CDR2 SQIVND (reference sequence). CDR3 length: 17 residues. CDR3 sequence reads: CASSISGTSGITDTQYF. The CDR3 coding sequence is TGTGCCAGTAGTATATCTGGGACTAGCGGGATTACAGATACGCAGTATTTT.

This clonotype has just a few counts. The chain recombines TRBV4-1 with TRBJ1-5; 7 bases are shared with TRBD1. Germline V gene lookup returns CDR1 MGHRA and CDR2 YSYEKL. CDR3 size: 15 residues. The J segment lost 7 bases and the V segment lost 0 bases, leaving 6 bases of the junction unmatched. The CDR3 loop is CASSQDQGGRQPQHF. The CDR3 nucleotides read TGCGCCAGCAGCCAAGATCAGGGGGGCCGGCAGCCCCAGCATTTT.